This T cell receptor (beta chain) is drawn from a study of T cells in Graves' hyperthyroidism and ophthalmopathy. As for the study in general: It was at initial diagnosis, before any treatment, that peripheral blood was collected. General study points: Ophthalmopathy and stable hyperthyroidism were told apart by a 13 V-J model.

Concerning this clonotype itself: The antigen is undetermined.

It was RNA transcripts that yielded the amplified TCR beta CDR3 regions. An initial round of RT-PCR targeting the TCR CDR3 relied on the HTBI primer set. MiXCR, applied by TCRdb to the multiplex PCR reads, yields one record per CDR3 protein. This sample carries about 270,000 distinct CDR3 sequences, around 22% of them seen once, and the ten largest clones take roughly 60%. CDR1 and CDR2 (germline): SGHDN, FVKESK. V was clipped by 0 bases and J by 3 bases, with 3 bases between them. The CDR3 loop spans 13 amino acids. Patients affected by ophthalmopathy presented a Clinical Activity Score of at least 3, a NOSPECS grade of at least 4, and disease duration below 3 months.

The chain employs TRBV14 and TRBJ2-1; D gene ambiguous. Sample: blood. The source is a man aged 25-45 years with Graves' ophthalmopathy. CDR3: CASSQELYNEQFF. The DNA of the CDR3 is TGTGCCAGCAGCCAAGAACTCTACAATGAGCAGTTCTTC.